This is a list of T cell receptor beta chains from one sample in a study of T cells expressing NK-cell markers. TCRdb processed the 5' RACE reads again and assigns one entry to each CDR3 protein, with no DNA. The sample table includes some 390,000 distinct CDR3 sequences. The sample was blood T cells: a sorted CD56 or NKG2C T cell subset, CD4+ or CD8+ T cells, or bulk PBMC T cells (not recorded which). These receptors originate from a woman in her forties or fifties in good health. Both conserved end residues are part of each CDR3. Fields, in order: V gene, J gene, CDR3 protein.

V: TRBV14; J: TRBJ1-1; CDR3: CASSQIDRAEAFF
V: TRBV4-1; J: TRBJ2-2; CDR3: CASRLSPGLAAGELFF
V: TRBV20-1; J: TRBJ2-5; CDR3: CSASPFAGSETQYF
V: TRBV29-1; J: TRBJ2-7; CDR3: CSVISRGAAVYEQYF
V: TRBV9; J: TRBJ2-2; CDR3: CASSVGVGTGNTGELFF
V: TRBV18; J: TRBJ2-3; CDR3: CASSLDLTGTDTQYF
V: TRBV10-2; J: TRBJ2-2; CDR3: CASSWTGGGWELFF
V: TRBV7-7; J: TRBJ2-1; CDR3: CASSLRLAGEGEQFF
V: TRBV12-3/TRBV12-4; J: TRBJ2-7; CDR3: CASRQTSSGRDWQYF
V: TRBV5-1; J: TRBJ1-1; CDR3: CASSLGATGVEAFF
V: TRBV12-3/TRBV12-4; J: TRBJ2-6; CDR3: CASSLTTGGSSGANVLTF
V: TRBV30; J: TRBJ2-1; CDR3: CAWTNPGTSFNKQFF